This T cell receptor beta chain was sequenced for a study of cytomegalovirus exposure and HLA in healthy donors. Across the whole study: The Caucasian-associated ancestry cluster held 65% to 85% of 350 to 450 genotyped donors.

Primers for the PCR totalled 60 Vbeta and 13 Jbeta. Methods used by the authors: The authors later counted about 80 million unique TCR beta chains, 9 million to 12 million of them shared. TCRdb's copy holds only in-frame clones and misses some; the assay was immunoSEQ multiplex PCR. V, J and clone size derive from that table, while D and trimming were established from the DNA sequence. This sample yields fewer than 200,000 clones, of which almost 75% are seen a single time; about 5% belongs to the top ten. V was pared by 4 bases and J by 7 bases, with 18 bases between. CDR3 length equals 15 residues. Germline CDR1 SGHRS, CDR2 YFSETQ.

What was sequenced was PBMCs. The receptor was derived from a woman younger than 35 in good health and CMV-seropositive. V usage is TRBV5-1 and J usage is TRBJ1-5; possibly TRBD1 for D (5 bases). This chain's CDR3 is CASSRDSFGDQPQHF. The CDR3 nucleotides read TGCGCCAGCAGCCGGGACTCTTTCGGAGACCAGCCCCAGCATTTT.